The TCR beta chain described here comes from a study of shared clonotypes between healthy human individuals. Sequenced by immunoSEQ multiplex PCR; TCRdb stores in-frame clones only, minus some. The repertoire holds 2 million or so clones, with 85% to 95% as singletons. Turning to this clone: The identical CDR3 is also encoded by other nucleotide sequences in the sample.

CD45RO-negative, CCR7-selected cells formed the naive CD8 fraction, which excluded terminally differentiated effector memory CD45RA+ cells. The CDR3 length is 12 residues. CDR1 and CDR2 (germline): SEHNR, FQNEAQ (reference sequence). V lost 2 bases and J lost 0, with 0 bases in between. The clonotype originates from a man aged 18-30 years in good health. This chain joins TRBV7-9 and TRBJ2-3; D unresolved. What was sequenced was naive CD8+ T cells sorted from blood. The CDR3 region has the DNA TGTGCCAGCAGCTTAAGCACAGATACGCAGTATTTT. This translates into CASSLSTDTQYF.